This T cell receptor (beta chain) emerged from a study of blood T cell repertoires in COVID-19. Study-level information: T cells, B-cell-depleted T cells, or PBMCs supplied cDNA or gDNA.

Germline CDR1 and CDR2: SGHAT and FQNNGV. The junction had 8 bases not matched to a gene; V was cut back by 5 bases and J by 4 bases. This CDR3 is 15 amino acids long. As handled by the study authors: Reference gene primer amplification gave nucleated cell count estimates. Profiling relied on immunoSEQ multiplex PCR, and the TCRdb table lists in-frame clones only, not all of them. That table is the source of V, J and clone size, and D and trimming were worked out from the DNA. The sample gives approximately 230,000 clones, approximately 79% of which show up once; roughly 4% is in the top ten. The sequence came from a woman aged 40 to 50 with active or convalescent COVID-19. J is TRBJ1-1 and V is TRBV11-2, with 9 bases fitting TRBD1. Input material: peripheral blood. The CDR3 is CASSIGLTGGTEAFF. The DNA of the CDR3 is TGTGCCAGCAGCATAGGGCTGACAGGGGGCACTGAAGCTTTCTTT.